This T cell receptor beta chain was observed in a study of blood T cell repertoires in COVID-19. In the study's own analysis: Cell counts per sample came from amplifying reference gene primers. Libraries were prepared by immunoSEQ multiplex PCR; TCRdb keeps only in-frame clonotypes and omits some of them. Clonal size and the V and J genes are those of that table, whereas D and trimming came from the DNA. The table includes about 190,000 clones, about 80% detected once. This CDR3 comprises 13 residues. V lost 8 bases to trimming and J lost 6 bases, with 14 bases between them. CDR1 WSHSY and CDR2 SAAADI come from the germline V gene. This clone has a single count.

The receptor was isolated from a man aged 55 to 70 with acute or convalescent COVID-19. This sequence joins TRBV10-2 and TRBJ1-5; D is possibly TRBD1 (5 bases). The sequenced material came from peripheral blood. The CDR3, as DNA: TGCGCCAGCTCTGGACAAATTCTTCAGCCCCAGCATTTT. It translates to CASSGQILQPQHF.